This T cell receptor (beta chain) was found in a study of blood T cells in healthy people across ages. With respect to this clonotype: Since the CDR3 does not end with the conserved phenylalanine or tryptophan, this likely comes from a read error.

Approximately 9.6 milliliters of peripheral blood were drawn from each donor into EDTA-treated tubes. V gave up 7 bases and J gave up 3 bases, with 13 bases separating them. This CDR3 contains 13 residues. CDR1 and CDR2 (germline): SQVTM, ANQGSEA. A second PCR of roughly 6 to 12 cycles used a sample-barcoded 5' primer and a J-beta primer mix. TCRdb passed the 5' RACE reads through MiXCR, listing each CDR3 protein once. The sample lists a few hundred thousand distinct CDR3 sequences, 25% to 30% occurring once. Input material: blood. This sequence was found in a woman between 65 and 79 years old in good health. The chain combines TRBV29-1 with TRBJ2-1; no clear D gene. The CDR3 reads CSAKTLDYNEQFL. DNA of the CDR3: TGCAGCGCAAAGACTCTTGACTACAATGAGCAGTTCCTC.